This T cell receptor beta chain was obtained from a study of response to subunit inactivated influenza vaccine. Notes on the study in general: Authors suggested each seasonal influenza vaccination recruits few new T cells.

This clonotype has at least ten counts. Its antigen is not identified. A single record per CDR3 protein comes from TCRdb applying MiXCR to the RT-PCR reads. The sample holds hundreds of thousands of distinct CDR3 sequences, approximately 7.1% seen once. The length of the CDR3 is 14 residues. The V end was cut by 3 bases, the J end by 1 base, with 9 bases between. Source: PBMCs from blood, taken around 25 months after vaccination. This clonotype was sampled from a man between 50 and 69 years old who received an inactivated influenza vaccine. The chain has TRBV12-3 or TRBV12-4 and TRBJ1-1, with D possibly matching TRBD1 (5 bases). CDR3 sequence reads: CASSLGRGNTEAFF. CDR3 coding DNA: TGTGCCAGCAGTTTGGGACGGGGGAACACTGAAGCTTTCTTT.